This entry is about one TCR beta chain. The sample belongs to a study of blood T cell repertoires in COVID-19. Study summary: The analysed material was cDNA or gDNA that came from T cells, B-cell-depleted T cells, or PBMCs.

The CDR3 has 11 residues. Germline V CDR1 and CDR2: MDHEN, SYDVKM. V was shortened by 8 bases and J by 4 bases, with 8 bases between the two germline ends. As processed by the authors: Estimation of nucleated cell counts was performed using reference gene primer amplification. Clones were sequenced by immunoSEQ multiplex PCR, and TCRdb holds only the in-frame ones, with some missing. The V and J calls and clone size come from that table; D and trimming were worked out from the DNA. There are approximately 41,000 clones in the sample; approximately 91% occur only once, and 20% to 25% lies in the top ten.

The receptor was derived from a man in his fifties or sixties with active COVID-19. V and J are TRBV28 and TRBJ2-5; no reliable D call. Sequencing input: peripheral blood. The CDR3 protein is CASSPGETQYF. CDR3 sequence (DNA): TGTGCCAGCTCTCCGGGAGAGACCCAGTACTTC.